The rows below give T cell receptor beta chains drawn from one sample of a study of molecular identifiers for immune sequencing clone quantification. MiXCR, run by TCRdb on the PCR reads, gives a single entry per CDR3 protein. This sample has about 630,000 distinct CDR3 sequences, with about 25% found just once. Material for sequencing was naive CD8+ T cells from blood, with Jurkat cell RNA spiked in. The receptors come from a human donor in good health. Some libraries in this study had Jurkat cell RNA spiked in. CDR3s include the opening cysteine and the closing phenylalanine or tryptophan. Each record gives: J gene, clone size, V gene, D gene, CDR3 DNA, CDR3 protein. The D gene is left open where the match is weak. Not every row has a clone size; where given, it reads once, few, many or a size class.

J gene: TRBJ2-3; clone size: -; V gene: TRBV20-1; D gene: -; CDR3 DNA: TGCAGTGCTAGGGACTATGGGAGCACAGATACGCAGTATTTT; CDR3 protein: CSARDYGSTDTQYF
J gene: TRBJ2-1; clone size: -; V gene: TRBV30; D gene: -; CDR3 DNA: TGTGCCTGGAGTGTAAGTCTCTACAATGAGCAGTTCTTC; CDR3 protein: CAWSVSLYNEQFF
J gene: TRBJ2-5; clone size: -; V gene: TRBV10-2; D gene: -; CDR3 DNA: TGCGCCAGCAGTGAGGTGGTGGGGGCAACCCAAGAGACCCAGTACTTC; CDR3 protein: CASSEVVGATQETQYF
J gene: TRBJ1-1; clone size: few; V gene: TRBV28; D gene: -; CDR3 DNA: TGTGCCAGCAGTTTATTCTTTGCGGGCCGGAACACTGAAGCTTTCTTT; CDR3 protein: CASSLFFAGRNTEAFF
J gene: TRBJ2-2; clone size: many; V gene: TRBV29-1; D gene: -; CDR3 DNA: TGCAGCGTTGAAGACCTAACCCGAGTGGACACCGGGGAGCTGTTTTTT; CDR3 protein: CSVEDLTRVDTGELFF
J gene: TRBJ2-5; clone size: -; V gene: TRBV27; D gene: TRBD1; CDR3 DNA: TGTGCCAGCAGGGGACAGGGGATAGAGACCCAGTACTTC; CDR3 protein: CASRGQGIETQYF
J gene: TRBJ1-2; clone size: few; V gene: TRBV28; D gene: TRBD1; CDR3 DNA: TGTGCCAGCAGTTACACGACAGGGAGCAACTATGGCTACACCTTC; CDR3 protein: CASSYTTGSNYGYTF
J gene: TRBJ2-3; clone size: -; V gene: TRBV30; D gene: -; CDR3 DNA: TGTGCCTGGGGCGGGACGAGCACAGATACGCAGTATTTT; CDR3 protein: CAWGGTSTDTQYF
J gene: TRBJ2-7; clone size: -; V gene: TRBV5-5; D gene: TRBD2; CDR3 DNA: TGTGCCAGCAGCTTGAGGAGGACTGGGGTGGCGGGAGCCTACGAGCAGTACTTC; CDR3 protein: CASSLRRTGVAGAYEQYF
J gene: TRBJ2-5; clone size: many; V gene: TRBV9; D gene: TRBD1; CDR3 DNA: TGTGCCAGCAGCCGAGAGGGACAGGGGTTTCAAGAGACCCAGTACTTC; CDR3 protein: CASSREGQGFQETQYF
J gene: TRBJ2-7; clone size: -; V gene: TRBV20-1; D gene: -; CDR3 DNA: TGCACTCCGAAACGGGCAGGGAATCCCCTGCGGGCCTACCAGCAGTACTTC; CDR3 protein: CTPKRAGNPLRAYQQYF
J gene: TRBJ1-1; clone size: -; V gene: TRBV4-1; D gene: TRBD1; CDR3 DNA: TGCGCCAGCAGCCAGGTAGCCGGAGGGGCCGGGACAGGGGGCACTGGAGCTTTCTTT; CDR3 protein: CASSQVAGGAGTGGTGAFF
J gene: TRBJ1-5; clone size: -; V gene: TRBV7-9; D gene: -; CDR3 DNA: TGTGCCAGCAGCCCAACCGGGGCCGGTGACAGCAGTGGCAATCAGCCCCAGCATTTT; CDR3 protein: CASSPTGAGDSSGNQPQHF
J gene: TRBJ2-1; clone size: -; V gene: TRBV9; D gene: TRBD2; CDR3 DNA: TGTGCCAGCAGCAGCCCTTCTAGCGGGGGTTACAATGAGCAGTTCTTC; CDR3 protein: CASSSPSSGGYNEQFF
J gene: TRBJ1-4; clone size: -; V gene: TRBV9; D gene: -; CDR3 DNA: TGTGCCAGCAGCACCGACAGCGTAGGGGCTACTAATAAAAAACTGTTTTTT; CDR3 protein: CASSTDSVGATNKKLFF
J gene: TRBJ2-7; clone size: -; V gene: TRBV3-1; D gene: TRBD1; CDR3 DNA: TGTGCCAGCAGTTTCTACGGGGACAGCTACGAGCAGTACTTC; CDR3 protein: CASSFYGDSYEQYF
J gene: TRBJ2-7; clone size: -; V gene: TRBV20-1; D gene: TRBD1; CDR3 DNA: TGCAGTGCCAAAACAGGGGGATTGTCCTACGAGCAGTACTTC; CDR3 protein: CSAKTGGLSYEQYF
J gene: TRBJ1-1; clone size: many; V gene: TRBV3-1; D gene: -; CDR3 DNA: TGTGCCAGCAGCCTCCTAATCGGAAACACTGAAGCTTTCTTT; CDR3 protein: CASSLLIGNTEAFF
J gene: TRBJ2-1; clone size: -; V gene: TRBV19; D gene: TRBD1; CDR3 DNA: TGTGCCAGTAGTATAGCACAGGGGGCATCCTACAATGAGCAGTTCTTC; CDR3 protein: CASSIAQGASYNEQFF
J gene: TRBJ2-7; clone size: many; V gene: TRBV7-2; D gene: TRBD1; CDR3 DNA: TGTGCCAGCAGCCCAATCCGGGACAGCTACGAGCAGTACTTC; CDR3 protein: CASSPIRDSYEQYF
J gene: TRBJ2-1; clone size: few; V gene: TRBV30; D gene: TRBD2; CDR3 DNA: TGTGCCTGGACTTGGACTAGCGGCCCGATCGAGCAGTTCTTC; CDR3 protein: CAWTWTSGPIEQFF
J gene: TRBJ2-3; clone size: once; V gene: TRBV20-1; D gene: -; CDR3 DNA: TGCAGTGCTATTGGGGGCACAGATACGCAGTATTTT; CDR3 protein: CSAIGGTDTQYF
J gene: TRBJ1-2; clone size: few; V gene: TRBV19; D gene: -; CDR3 DNA: TGTGCCAGTAGTAAGTGGGGCGGCAACTATGGCTACACCTTC; CDR3 protein: CASSKWGGNYGYTF
J gene: TRBJ1-5; clone size: many; V gene: TRBV20-1; D gene: -; CDR3 DNA: TGCAGTGCTAGAGGACCGGCTAGCAATCAGCCCCAGCATTTT; CDR3 protein: CSARGPASNQPQHF
J gene: TRBJ2-7; clone size: few; V gene: TRBV12-3/TRBV12-4; D gene: TRBD1; CDR3 DNA: TGTGCCAGCAGTTCTCCGGGACAGGGGGTCTACGAGCAGTACTTC; CDR3 protein: CASSSPGQGVYEQYF
J gene: TRBJ1-1; clone size: -; V gene: TRBV4-2; D gene: -; CDR3 DNA: TGTGCCAGCAGCCAAGGGGACGGCACTGCAGCTTTCTTT; CDR3 protein: CASSQGDGTAAFF
J gene: TRBJ2-3; clone size: few; V gene: TRBV30; D gene: TRBD2; CDR3 DNA: TGTGCCTGGAGTGTATTCGCGCTAGCGGCCACAGATACGCAGTATTTT; CDR3 protein: CAWSVFALAATDTQYF